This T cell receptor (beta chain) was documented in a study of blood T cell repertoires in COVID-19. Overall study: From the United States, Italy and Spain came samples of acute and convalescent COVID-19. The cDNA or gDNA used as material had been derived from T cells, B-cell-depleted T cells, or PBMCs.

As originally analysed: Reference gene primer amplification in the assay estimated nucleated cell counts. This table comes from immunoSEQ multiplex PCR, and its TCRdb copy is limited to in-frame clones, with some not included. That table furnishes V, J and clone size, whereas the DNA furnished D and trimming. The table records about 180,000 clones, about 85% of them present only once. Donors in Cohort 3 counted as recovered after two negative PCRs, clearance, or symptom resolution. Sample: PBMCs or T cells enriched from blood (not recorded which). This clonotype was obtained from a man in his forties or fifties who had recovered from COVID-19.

The CDR3 bases are TGTGCCAGCCTAGAGTCGGCAACCTACGAGCAGTACTTC. Translation: CASLESATYEQYF. The chain combines TRBV18 with TRBJ2-7; D not certain. The CDR3 is 13 residues long. From germline, CDR1 is KGHSH and CDR2 LQKENI. Between the trimmed V and J ends, which lost 8 bases and 2 bases, there was a span of 13 bases.